This entry is about one T cell receptor (beta chain). What it recognizes is unknown. The data stem from a study of Ad26.COV2.S vaccination and SARS-CoV-2 variants. General study findings and limits: Analytic work on TCR breadth and depth might have understated the full extent of total T cell responses.

Indicated treatment: roughly 18 received Ad26.COV2.S at low or high dose, single or two shots; about 5 received placebo; per-sample allocation not given. Each sample was drawn 63 days after the first injection (of vaccine or placebo). Germline V gene sequence: CDR1 LNHDA, CDR2 SQIVND (reference sequence). This CDR3 is built from 18 residues. Trimming shortened V by 1 base and J by 0 bases, and 16 bases separated the two germline ends. The assay was immunoSEQ multiplex PCR, and TCRdb's table has in-frame clones only and misses some. The profile shows roughly 250,000 clones, around 90% of them singletons.

The V call is TRBV19, the J call TRBJ2-4; no definite D call. This TCR derives from a person between 18 and 60 years old who received the Ad26.COV2.S COVID-19 vaccine or a placebo. The sequenced sample was peripheral blood, obtained in a trial of Ad26.COV2.S vaccine versus placebo. CDR3: CASSIGRHRLLAKNIQYF. The CDR3 DNA reads TGTGCCAGTAGTATAGGGAGACACAGACTCCTAGCCAAAAACATTCAGTACTTC.